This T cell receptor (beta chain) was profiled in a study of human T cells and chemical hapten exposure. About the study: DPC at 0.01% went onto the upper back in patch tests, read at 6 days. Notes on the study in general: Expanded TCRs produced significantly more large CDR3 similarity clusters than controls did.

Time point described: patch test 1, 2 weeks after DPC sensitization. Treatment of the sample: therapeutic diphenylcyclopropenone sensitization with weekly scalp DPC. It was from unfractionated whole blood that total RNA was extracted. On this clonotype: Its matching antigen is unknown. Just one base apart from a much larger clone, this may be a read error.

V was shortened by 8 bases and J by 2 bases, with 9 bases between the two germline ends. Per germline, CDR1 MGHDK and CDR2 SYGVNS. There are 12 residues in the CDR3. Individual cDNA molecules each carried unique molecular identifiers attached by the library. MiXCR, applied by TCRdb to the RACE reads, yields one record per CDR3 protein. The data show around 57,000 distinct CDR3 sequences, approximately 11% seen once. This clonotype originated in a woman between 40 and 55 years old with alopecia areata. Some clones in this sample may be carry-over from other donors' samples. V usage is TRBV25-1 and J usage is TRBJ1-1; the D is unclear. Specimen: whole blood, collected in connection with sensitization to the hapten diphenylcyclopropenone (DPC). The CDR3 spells CASQSINTEAFF. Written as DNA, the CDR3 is TGTGCCAGCCAGAGCATAAACACTGAAGCTTTCTTT.